This TCR beta chain was obtained from a study of blood T cell repertoires in COVID-19. V gave up 3 bases and J gave up 2 bases; unmatched junction bases: 3. The CDR3 has 14 amino acids. From germline, CDR1 is SGDLS and CDR2 YYNGEE. Source study methods: How many nucleated cells were present was estimated from reference gene primer amplification. Here immunoSEQ multiplex PCR was the method, and the copy in TCRdb shows in-frame clones only, minus some. The V and J calls and the clone size are those of that table, but D and trimming were determined from the DNA. The sample lists 170,000 or so clones; approximately 80% were seen once.

This clonotype was sampled from a woman aged 55 to 70 with acute or convalescent COVID-19. The chain is built from TRBV9 and TRBJ2-7, with 9 bases that match TRBD1. The sample was peripheral blood. DNA for the CDR3: TGTGCCAGCAGCGGGGGACAGGGCACCTACGAGCAGTACTTC. It codes for CASSGGQGTYEQYF.